This is a list of T cell receptor beta chains from one sample in a study of T cells expressing NK-cell markers. Reanalyzing the 5' RACE reads, TCRdb keeps one entry per CDR3 protein, without DNA. Its table records 400,000 to 550,000 distinct CDR3 sequences. The sequenced sample consisted of blood T cells: a sorted CD56 or NKG2C T cell subset, CD4+ or CD8+ T cells, or bulk PBMC T cells (not recorded which). Receptors were obtained from a woman between 18 and 75 years old in good health. Both conserved end residues are part of each CDR3. Fields, in order: V gene, J gene, CDR3 protein.

TRBV4-3	TRBJ2-1	CASSHRTIGEQFF
TRBV4-3	TRBJ2-5	CASSQDFEASLKETQYF
TRBV3-1	TRBJ2-1	CASSQVRLALDEQFF
TRBV4-3	TRBJ1-1	CASSQESGANTEAFF
TRBV12-3/TRBV12-4	TRBJ2-3	CASSLGPRGTDTQYF
TRBV6-1	TRBJ1-1	CASSDRGGFPEAFF
TRBV14	TRBJ2-1	CASSPQGQVYNEQFF
TRBV5-6	TRBJ2-7	CASSLVFAGRSEQYF
TRBV12-3/TRBV12-4	TRBJ1-5	CASSPNSNQPQHF
TRBV28	TRBJ2-1	CASSSTAGTGNEQFF
TRBV10-3	TRBJ2-7	CATTTGGRAIYEQYF
TRBV12-3/TRBV12-4	TRBJ2-1	CASSTTGVAPWGSDEQFF
TRBV6-1	TRBJ2-6	CASRDPSGANVLTF
TRBV20-1	TRBJ2-7	CSASRLETVGIEEQYF
TRBV20-1	TRBJ2-7	CRPSRGPGDYEQYF
TRBV10-2	TRBJ2-2	CASSEPSGELFF
TRBV20-1	TRBJ1-6	CSAPVGDRSISPLHF
TRBV20-1	TRBJ2-5	CSASGTSESQETQYF
TRBV7-2	TRBJ2-5	CASAGQGAETQYF
TRBV12-3/TRBV12-4	TRBJ2-3	CASSLTSATDTQYF
TRBV15	TRBJ2-7	CATSRNPGPGSEQYF
TRBV11-2	TRBJ2-2	CASSLYPRADRGPTNTGELFF
TRBV15	TRBJ1-4	CATSRDTGSGEKLFF
TRBV12-3/TRBV12-4	TRBJ2-2	CASSGRRTSHGGELFF
TRBV5-1	TRBJ2-2	CASSLGQGSLTGELFF
TRBV20-1	TRBJ2-1	CSASPLAALRGEQFF
TRBV18	TRBJ2-1	CASSPEGVEYNEQFF
TRBV7-2	TRBJ2-1	CASSVTSAYNEQFF
TRBV12-3/TRBV12-4	TRBJ2-3	CASSLQQADTQYF
TRBV5-1	TRBJ2-7	CASRMFSGSRYEQYF
TRBV4-3	TRBJ2-3	CASSPSGGYTDTQYF
TRBV7-3	TRBJ2-5	CASSLREGETQYF
TRBV30	TRBJ2-7	CACARAYEQYF
TRBV7-2	TRBJ2-7	CASSSGQGFTYEQYF
TRBV6-1	TRBJ2-4	CASRRTQLAKNIQYF
TRBV18	TRBJ1-5	CASSPGPENQPQHF
TRBV11-2	TRBJ1-1	CASSSGPSGTEAFF
TRBV20-1	TRBJ2-3	CSSKRDPRTDTQYF
TRBV29-1	TRBJ2-3	CSVGKGIDTQYF
TRBV12-3/TRBV12-4	TRBJ1-2	CASSLGLSNYGYTF
TRBV20-1	TRBJ1-6	CSARGQGASNSPLHF